This TCR beta chain was sequenced in a study of T cells in women clearing cervical HPV infection. The CDR3 is made up of 12 amino acids. Trimming shortened V by 6 bases and J by 4 bases, and 10 bases separated the two germline ends. Worth noting for this clone: The antigen remains undetermined. The CDR3 goes on 3 residues after the read ends, and that part is filled in from the germline J gene.

Findings of the study overall: CIN3+ cases had significantly higher TCR richness than controls; evenness did not differ.

Generated by immunoSEQ multiplex PCR, the TCRdb table keeps only in-frame clones and is missing some. This sample's table reports 35,000 to 45,000 clones. Input material: blood buffy coat. V gene TRBV12-3 or TRBV12-4 combines with J gene TRBJ2-7; maybe TRBD1 (6 bases). The receptor comes from a woman between 18 and 70 years old with a cervical HPV16 infection that either progressed to CIN3+ or cleared (not recorded which). CDR3 DNA, as far as it was read: TGTGCCAGCAGCACGGACAGTTACGAG. Protein: CASSTDSYE. The entire CDR3 is CASSTDSYEQYF.